This T cell receptor (beta chain) was identified in a study of blood T cells in healthy people across ages. Study-wide context: Researchers report that template switching captured about one barcoded beta molecule per two T cells. Study results and limitations: Possibly, changes in expanded clonotypes were confounded because donor CMV status was unknown.

Isolated PBMCs totaled at least 6 million in each sample. Primers used in a second PCR of about 7 to 12 cycles were a sample-barcoded 5' primer and a J-beta primer mix. TCRdb independently ran MiXCR on the 5' RACE reads; one entry per CDR3 protein. The sample yields around 990,000 distinct CDR3 sequences, 35% to 40% seen once. Notes on this clonotype: The antigen remains unidentified.

The sequenced sample was blood. This TCR was recovered from a man aged 18-30 years in good health.

The CDR3 region is CASSQAPAGVGQPQHF. Here the CDR3 DNA reads TGTGCCAGCAGCCAAGCTCCCGCAGGGGTTGGCCAGCCCCAGCATTTT. The rearrangement links TRBV3-1 to TRBJ1-5, with D possibly being TRBD1 (6 bases). Germline CDR1 reads LGHDT; CDR2 reads YNNKEL (reference sequence). This CDR3 has 16 amino acids. V was trimmed by 1 base and J by 7 bases, leaving 17 bases between them.